This T cell receptor beta chain was identified during a study of post-analysis software for immune sequencing data. Turning to the study itself: Relapsing-remitting, secondary progressive and progressive-relapsing forms of multiple sclerosis all featured among disease courses.

Prepared libraries of TCR beta cDNA carried unique molecular identifiers. The yield from roughly 1 to 10 million T cells was around 500,000 cDNA molecules in total. TCRdb redid the calling of the PCR reads with MiXCR, one entry per CDR3 protein. In the table there are 750,000 to 900,000 distinct CDR3 sequences, about half of which are singletons. Of note for this clonotype: As yet, its antigen is unknown.

The CDR3 covers 15 residues. V was shortened by 1 base and J by 1 base, with 14 bases between the two germline ends. Germline V gene data show CDR1 as DFQATT and CDR2 as SNEGSKA (reference sequence). Study-level points and caveats: Controls' normalized Chao1 diversity significantly exceeded that of multiple sclerosis patients. Relative to controls, patients had a handful of TRBV segments at higher frequency, with TRBV5-6, TRBV5-1 and TRBV20-1 among these. By F measure, samples from a shared preparation batch strongly co-clustered.

The clonotype was recovered from a girl under 18 with multiple sclerosis. The sequenced material came from blood. The rearrangement links TRBV20-1 to TRBJ2-7; D is perhaps TRBD2 (6 bases). In nucleotides, the CDR3 is TGCAGTGCTAGAGTAGGGGACTCTAGATCCTACGAGCAGTACTTC. It yields the protein CSARVGDSRSYEQYF.